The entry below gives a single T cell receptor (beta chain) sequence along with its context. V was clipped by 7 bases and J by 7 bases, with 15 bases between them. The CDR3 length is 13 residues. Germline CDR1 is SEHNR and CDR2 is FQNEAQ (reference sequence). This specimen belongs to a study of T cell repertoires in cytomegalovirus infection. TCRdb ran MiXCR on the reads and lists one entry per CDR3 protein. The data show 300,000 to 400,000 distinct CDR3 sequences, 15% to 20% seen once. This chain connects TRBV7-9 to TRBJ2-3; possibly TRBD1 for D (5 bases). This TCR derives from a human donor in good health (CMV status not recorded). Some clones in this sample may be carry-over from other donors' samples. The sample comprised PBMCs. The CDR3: CASTGAAGNTQYF. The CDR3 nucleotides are TGTGCCAGCACTGGGGCGGCTGGAAATACGCAGTATTTT.